This T cell receptor beta chain stems from a study of regulatory T cells in long-lasting Graves disease. Time point reported: persistent/refractory GD, antithyroid drugs over 5 years with positive TRAb. The TCR library was made from RNA that had been extracted from PBMCs in TRIzol. The germline V gene encodes CDR1 LNHDA and CDR2 SQIVND (reference sequence). V dropped 3 bases and J dropped 3 bases, with 14 bases sitting between them. This CDR3 contains 15 residues. Study outcomes and limitations: Persistent patients shared more public clonotypes (over 2,500) than new patients (more than 900). Less diverse TCR repertoires were seen in persistent Graves' patients than in newly diagnosed ones.

Arm-PCR of CDR3 regions with iRepertoire HTBI primers generated TCR beta libraries. TCRdb ran MiXCR on the multiplex PCR reads and lists one entry per CDR3 protein. The data show hundreds of thousands of distinct CDR3 sequences, roughly 21% seen once. About this clonotype: Its cognate antigen is unknown.

Sample: peripheral blood mononuclear cells (PBMCs), taken when the disease was refractory, from a patient treated with antithyroid drugs. The rearrangement joins TRBV19 to TRBJ2-5; weak D call: TRBD2 (5 bases). The TCR originated in a female donor with Graves disease. The chain's CDR3 is CASSIGRGLEETQYF. The CDR3 nucleotides are TGTGCCAGTAGTATCGGTAGAGGGTTAGAAGAGACCCAGTACTTC.